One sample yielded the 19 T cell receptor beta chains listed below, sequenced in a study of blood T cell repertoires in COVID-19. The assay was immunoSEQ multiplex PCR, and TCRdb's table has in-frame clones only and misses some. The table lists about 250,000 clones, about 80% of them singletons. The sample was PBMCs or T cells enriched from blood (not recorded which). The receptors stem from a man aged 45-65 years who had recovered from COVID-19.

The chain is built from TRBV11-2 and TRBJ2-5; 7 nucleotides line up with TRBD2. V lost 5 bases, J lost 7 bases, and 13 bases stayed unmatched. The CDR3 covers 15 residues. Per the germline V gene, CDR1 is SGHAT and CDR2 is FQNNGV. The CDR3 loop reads CASSPRLGGGGTQYF. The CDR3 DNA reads TGTGCCAGCAGCCCCCGCCTTGGGGGGGGAGGGACCCAGTACTTC.

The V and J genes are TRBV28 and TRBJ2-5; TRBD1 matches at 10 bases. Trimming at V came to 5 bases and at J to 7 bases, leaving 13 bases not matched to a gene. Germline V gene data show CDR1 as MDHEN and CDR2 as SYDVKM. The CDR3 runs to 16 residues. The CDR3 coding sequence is TGTGCCAGCAGTGATCGGGACAGGGGCATCGACCGGACCCAGTACTTC. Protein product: CASSDRDRGIDRTQYF.

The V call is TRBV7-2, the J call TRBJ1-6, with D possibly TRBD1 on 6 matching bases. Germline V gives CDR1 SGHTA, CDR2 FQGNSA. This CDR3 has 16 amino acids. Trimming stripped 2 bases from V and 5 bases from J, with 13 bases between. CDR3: CASSLYQNRDNSPLHF. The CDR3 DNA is TGTGCCAGCAGCTTATACCAGAACAGGGATAATTCACCCCTCCACTTT.

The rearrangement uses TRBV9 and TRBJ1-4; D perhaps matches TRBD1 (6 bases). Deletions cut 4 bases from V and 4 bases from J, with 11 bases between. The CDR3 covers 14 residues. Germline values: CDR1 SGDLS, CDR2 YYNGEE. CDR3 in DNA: TGTGCCAGCAGCCGCAGGGGAAGTAATGAAAAACTGTTTTTT. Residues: CASSRRGSNEKLFF.

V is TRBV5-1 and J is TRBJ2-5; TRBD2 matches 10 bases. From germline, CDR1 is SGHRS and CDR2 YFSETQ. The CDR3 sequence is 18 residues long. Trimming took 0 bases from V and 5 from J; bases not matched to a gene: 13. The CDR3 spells CASSLASASGGSGETQYF. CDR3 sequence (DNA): TGCGCCAGCAGCTTGGCCTCCGCTAGCGGGGGATCAGGGGAGACCCAGTACTTC.

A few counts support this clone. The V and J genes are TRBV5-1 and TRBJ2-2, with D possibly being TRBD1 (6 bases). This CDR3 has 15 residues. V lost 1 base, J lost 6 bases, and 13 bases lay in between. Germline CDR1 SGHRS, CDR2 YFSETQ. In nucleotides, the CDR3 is TGCGCCAGCAGCTTGTTATCTGCAGGGGCCGGGGAGCTGTTTTTT. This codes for CASSLLSAGAGELFF.

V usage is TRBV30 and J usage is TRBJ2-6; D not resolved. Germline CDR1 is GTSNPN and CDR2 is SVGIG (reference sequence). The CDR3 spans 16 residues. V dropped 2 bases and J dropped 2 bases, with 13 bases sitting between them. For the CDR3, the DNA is TGTGCCTGGAGTTTGAGTGGTGCCGCTGGGGCCAACGTCCTGACTTTC. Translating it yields CAWSLSGAAGANVLTF.

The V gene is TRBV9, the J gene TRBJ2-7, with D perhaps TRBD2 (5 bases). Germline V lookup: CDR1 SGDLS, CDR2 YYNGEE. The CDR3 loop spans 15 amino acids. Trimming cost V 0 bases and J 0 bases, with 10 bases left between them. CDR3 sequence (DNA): TGTGCCAGCAGCGTAGGGGCCCGGGGCTCCTACGAGCAGTACTTC. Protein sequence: CASSVGARGSYEQYF.

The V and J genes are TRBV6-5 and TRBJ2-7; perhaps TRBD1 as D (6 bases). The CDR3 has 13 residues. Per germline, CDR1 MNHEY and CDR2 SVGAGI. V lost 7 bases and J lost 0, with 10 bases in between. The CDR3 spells CASINRDSYEQYF. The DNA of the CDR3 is TGTGCCAGCATCAACAGGGACTCCTACGAGCAGTACTTC.

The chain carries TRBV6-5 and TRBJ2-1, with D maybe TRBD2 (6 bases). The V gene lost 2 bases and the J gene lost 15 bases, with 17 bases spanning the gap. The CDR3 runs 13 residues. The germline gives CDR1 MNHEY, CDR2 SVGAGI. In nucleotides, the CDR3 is TGTGCCAGCAGTTACACCGGGACTCCGGTTCCGTTCTTC. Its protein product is CASSYTGTPVPFF.

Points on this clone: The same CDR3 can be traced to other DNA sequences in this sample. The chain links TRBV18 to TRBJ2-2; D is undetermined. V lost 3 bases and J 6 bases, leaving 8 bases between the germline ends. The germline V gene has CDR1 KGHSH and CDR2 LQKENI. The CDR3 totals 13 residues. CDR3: CASSPREAGELFF. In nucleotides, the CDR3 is TGTGCCAGCTCACCTCGAGAGGCCGGGGAGCTGTTTTTT.

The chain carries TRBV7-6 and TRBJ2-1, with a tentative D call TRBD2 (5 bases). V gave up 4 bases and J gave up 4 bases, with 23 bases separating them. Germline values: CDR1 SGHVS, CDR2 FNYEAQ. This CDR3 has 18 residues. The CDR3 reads CASSSRAASAPLYNEQFF. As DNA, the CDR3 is TGTGCCAGCAGCTCCCGAGCGGCGTCAGCACCACTTTACAATGAGCAGTTCTTC.

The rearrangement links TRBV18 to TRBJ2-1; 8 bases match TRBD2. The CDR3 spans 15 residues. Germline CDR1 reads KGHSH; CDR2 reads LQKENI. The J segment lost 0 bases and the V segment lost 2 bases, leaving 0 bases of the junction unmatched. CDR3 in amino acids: CASSPTSGSYNEQFF. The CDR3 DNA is TGTGCCAGCTCACCAACTAGCGGCTCCTACAATGAGCAGTTCTTC.

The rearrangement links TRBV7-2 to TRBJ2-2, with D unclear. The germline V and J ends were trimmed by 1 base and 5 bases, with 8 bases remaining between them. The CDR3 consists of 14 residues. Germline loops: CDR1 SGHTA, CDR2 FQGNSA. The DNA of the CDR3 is TGTGCCAGCAGCTTAGATCGGGTTACCGGGGAGCTGTTTTTT. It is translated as CASSLDRVTGELFF.

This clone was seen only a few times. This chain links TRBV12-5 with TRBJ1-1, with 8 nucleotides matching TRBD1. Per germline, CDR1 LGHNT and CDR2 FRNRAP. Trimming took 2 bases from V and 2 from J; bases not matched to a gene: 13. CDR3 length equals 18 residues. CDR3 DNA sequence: TGTGCTAGTGGTTTGCCAAGACAGGGGCCGACAAATAACACTGAAGCTTTCTTT. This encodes CASGLPRQGPTNNTEAFF.

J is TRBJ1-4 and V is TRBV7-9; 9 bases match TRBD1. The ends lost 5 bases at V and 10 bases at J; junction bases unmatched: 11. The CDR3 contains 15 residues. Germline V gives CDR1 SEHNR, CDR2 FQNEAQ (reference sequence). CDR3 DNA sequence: TGTGCCAGCAGCCTGCCGGGACAGGGTCTGCGAAAACTGTTTTTT. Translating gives CASSLPGQGLRKLFF.

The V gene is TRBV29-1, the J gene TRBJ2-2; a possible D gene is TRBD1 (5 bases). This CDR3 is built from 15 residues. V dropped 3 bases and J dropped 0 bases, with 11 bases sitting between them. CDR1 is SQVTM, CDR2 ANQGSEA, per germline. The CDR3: CSVDSDSANTGELFF. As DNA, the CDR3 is TGCAGCGTTGATTCCGACAGCGCGAACACCGGGGAGCTGTTTTTT.

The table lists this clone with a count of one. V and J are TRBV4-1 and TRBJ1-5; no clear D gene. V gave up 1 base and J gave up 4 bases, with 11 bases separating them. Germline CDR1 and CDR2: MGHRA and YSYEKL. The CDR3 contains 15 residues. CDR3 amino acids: CASSQGLFPNQPQHF. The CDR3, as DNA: TGCGCCAGCAGCCAAGGACTCTTCCCGAATCAGCCCCAGCATTTT.

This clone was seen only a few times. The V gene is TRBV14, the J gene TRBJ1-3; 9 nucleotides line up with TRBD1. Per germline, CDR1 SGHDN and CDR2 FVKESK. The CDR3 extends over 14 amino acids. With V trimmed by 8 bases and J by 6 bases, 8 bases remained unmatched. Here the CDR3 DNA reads TGTGCCAGCTCACCAAGGGACAGGGTAAACACCATATATTTT. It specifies CASSPRDRVNTIYF.